The 32 T cell receptor beta chains listed next were all sequenced from one sample in a study of blood T cell repertoires in COVID-19. Libraries were prepared by immunoSEQ multiplex PCR; TCRdb keeps only in-frame clonotypes and omits some of them. Of 140,000 to 150,000 clones listed, 65% to 85% were seen once; the top ten hold more than 4.5%. What was sequenced was PBMCs or T cells enriched from blood (not recorded which). Source of these receptors: a woman in her fifties or sixties who had been exposed to COVID-19.

The genes are TRBV9 and TRBJ2-1, with 12 bases aligning to TRBD2. Germline V gene sequence: CDR1 SGDLS, CDR2 YYNGEE. The CDR3 spans 16 residues. V lost 0 bases and J lost 2; bases outside the gene matches: 0. CDR3 DNA: TGTGCCAGCAGCGTAGGGACTAGCGGGGCCTACAATGAGCAGTTCTTC. It specifies CASSVGTSGAYNEQFF.

The rearrangement links TRBV11-2 to TRBJ2-3; TRBD2 agrees at 9 bases. V dropped 7 bases and J dropped 6; count of bases not matched to a gene: 11. The CDR3 sequence is 15 residues long. Germline V gene lookup returns CDR1 SGHAT and CDR2 FQNNGV. Written as DNA, the CDR3 is TGTGCCAGCACGATCATAGCGGGAGTGGAGGATACGCAGTATTTT. Encoded protein: CASTIIAGVEDTQYF.

This CDR3 reads CASSLMGQGVNEQYF. CDR3 DNA: TGTGCCAGCAGCTTGATGGGACAGGGGGTGAACGAGCAGTACTTC. The chain recombines TRBV5-4 with TRBJ2-7; 11 nucleotides agree with TRBD1. The V and J ends lost 1 base and 5 bases, in that order; junction bases with no gene match: 5. Looked up from germline, CDR1 is SGHNT and CDR2 is YYREEE (reference sequence). CDR3 length equals 15 residues.

This clone has a single count. The chain joins TRBV28 to TRBJ1-2; D is perhaps TRBD1 (5 bases). This CDR3 is 13 amino acids long. The V end was cut by 6 bases, the J end by 8 bases, with 16 bases between. Germline CDR1 reads MDHEN; CDR2 reads SYDVKM. The CDR3 is CASSPGGSLGYTF. In DNA form, the CDR3 reads TGTGCCAGCAGCCCCGGGGGGTCTTTGGGCTACACCTTC.

V gene TRBV5-5 combines with J gene TRBJ2-7; 10 bases map to TRBD2. The CDR3 is made up of 16 amino acids. The V gene end was trimmed by 0 bases and the J gene end by 3 bases; junction bases not matched to a gene: 6. Germline V gene sequence: CDR1 SGHKS, CDR2 YYEKEE (reference sequence). In DNA form, the CDR3 reads TGTGCCAGCAGCTTGGGGGTCCCTAGCGGGAGCTACGAGCAGTACTTC. It translates to CASSLGVPSGSYEQYF.

The gene calls are TRBV4-3 and TRBJ1-2; 8 bases agree with TRBD1. Germline V CDR1 and CDR2: LGHNA, YSLEER. Germline trimming cut 0 bases from V and 4 bases from J; bases unmatched to any gene: 4. The CDR3 sequence is 15 residues long. DNA for the CDR3: TGCGCCAGCAGCCAAGATTCAGGGGGCGTCTATGGCTACACCTTC. This sequence encodes CASSQDSGGVYGYTF.

The genes are TRBV27 and TRBJ1-1; a possible D gene is TRBD1 (5 bases). The germline gives CDR1 MNHEY, CDR2 SMNVEV (reference sequence). Trimming removed 4 bases from V and 7 bases from J, with 10 bases in between. The CDR3 has 12 residues. The CDR3 DNA follows: TGTGCCAGCAGTTCTGGGGCCCGTGAAGCTTTCTTT. Its protein is CASSSGAREAFF.

CDR3 sequence (DNA): TGCGCCAGCAGCCCGGGGGGGATGGGGCAGAGCGAGACCCAGTACTTC. Amino acids: CASSPGGMGQSETQYF. The rearrangement uses TRBV5-1 and TRBJ2-5; 8 bases map to TRBD2. Germline trimming cut 4 bases from V and 5 bases from J; bases unmatched to any gene: 13. CDR1 is SGHRS, CDR2 YFSETQ, per germline. This CDR3 is 16 amino acids long.

The CDR3 region has the DNA TGCGCCAGCAGCTTTTGGACAGGGCTGAACACTGAAGCTTTCTTT. Translation: CASSFWTGLNTEAFF. The chain joins TRBV5-1 to TRBJ1-1; 8 bases are a match to TRBD1. CDR3 length equals 15 residues. Trimming at V came to 2 bases and at J to 0 bases, leaving 3 bases not matched to a gene. Germline V gene data show CDR1 as SGHRS and CDR2 as YFSETQ. The full variable domain, completed using reference TRBV5-1 and TRBJ1-1, is KAGVTQTPRYLIKTRGQQVTLSCSPISGHRSVSWYQQTPGQGLQFLFEYFSETQRNKGNFPGRFSGRQFSNSRSEMNVSTLELGDSALYLCASSFWTGLNTEAFFGQGTRLTVV.

The J gene is TRBJ2-2, the V gene TRBV3-1 (or the pseudogene TRBV3-2); D is unclear. The V and J ends lost 4 bases and 6 bases respectively, with 9 bases between them. Looked up from germline, CDR1 is LGHDT and CDR2 is YNNKEL (reference sequence). The CDR3 consists of 13 residues. This CDR3 is CASSPTFAGELFF. The CDR3 nucleotides read TGTGCCAGCAGCCCGACTTTCGCCGGGGAGCTGTTTTTT.

This clone was picked up one time. V gene TRBV6-5 combines with J gene TRBJ2-5; no clear D. V lost 0 bases, J lost 4 bases, and 12 bases lay in between. CDR3 length: 15 amino acids. In germline, CDR1 is MNHEY, CDR2 SVGAGI. The CDR3 DNA is TGTGCCAGCAGTTACTCTCTTACTCCGGGAGAGACCCAGTACTTC. Its protein is CASSYSLTPGETQYF.

The chain joins TRBV12-3 or TRBV12-4 to TRBJ2-7, with a tentative D call TRBD2 (6 bases). Between the trimmed V and J ends, which lost 8 bases and 6 bases, there was a span of 14 bases. The CDR3 totals 12 residues. CDR3 DNA: TGTGCCAGCGGGGTACGGGGGACCGAGCAGTACTTC. Its translation is CASGVRGTEQYF.

The chain carries TRBV3-1 (or the pseudogene TRBV3-2) and TRBJ2-1; D possibly corresponds to TRBD1 (5 bases). The V gene lost 1 base and the J gene lost 0 bases, with 16 bases spanning the gap. Germline V CDR1 and CDR2: LGHDT, YNNKEL (reference sequence). The CDR3 length is 18 residues. CDR3 in amino acids: CASSQARLGPSSYNEQFF. CDR3 nucleotide sequence: TGTGCCAGCAGCCAAGCCCGTCTGGGGCCTTCCTCCTACAATGAGCAGTTCTTC.

This chain links TRBV7-2 with TRBJ2-7; D perhaps matches TRBD2 (6 bases). The CDR3 sequence is 13 residues long. CDR1 is SGHTA, CDR2 FQGNSA, per germline. Trimming pared 4 bases from V and 1 base from J, leaving 8 bases between. The CDR3 here is CASSWRGSYEQYF. The CDR3, as DNA: TGTGCCAGCAGCTGGAGGGGTTCCTACGAGCAGTACTTC.

The genes are TRBV5-1 and TRBJ1-5; the D is unclear. V lost 0 bases and J lost 4, with 5 bases in between. Germline CDR1 SGHRS, CDR2 YFSETQ. The CDR3 runs to 13 residues. The CDR3 bases are TGCGCCAGCAGCTTGGAACTTAATCAGCCCCAGCATTTT. Amino acids: CASSLELNQPQHF.

V gene TRBV3-1 (or the pseudogene TRBV3-2) combines with J gene TRBJ1-2; a weak D match, TRBD1 (6 bases). V lost 5 bases and J lost 8, with 21 bases in between. The germline V gene has CDR1 LGHDT and CDR2 YNNKEL (reference sequence). This CDR3 has 15 amino acids. The DNA for the CDR3 is TGTGCCAGCAGCTCTACCTACAACAGGGCAATGGGCTACACCTTC. Its translation: CASSSTYNRAMGYTF.

The chain joins TRBV19 to TRBJ2-3; possible D gene TRBD1, 5 bases. V shed 3 bases and J shed 3 bases, with 19 bases lying between them. Germline lookup yields CDR1 LNHDA and CDR2 SQIVND (reference sequence). The CDR3 loop spans 17 amino acids. The CDR3 bases are TGTGCCAGTAGTATGTGGGGCAGGGCCCTAGGAACAGATACGCAGTATTTT. This encodes CASSMWGRALGTDTQYF.

The chain has TRBV5-1 and TRBJ2-7, with 11 bases aligning to TRBD1. This CDR3 contains 14 residues. Germline CDR1 is SGHRS and CDR2 is YFSETQ. V gave up 4 bases and J gave up 6 bases; unmatched junction bases: 6. CDR3 residues: CASSTPGQGGEQYF. The CDR3 DNA reads TGCGCCAGCAGCACCCCGGGACAGGGGGGCGAGCAGTACTTC.

The genes are TRBV7-2 and TRBJ1-2; D is undetermined. From germline, CDR1 is SGHTA and CDR2 FQGNSA. The CDR3 covers 10 residues. The V gene lost 1 base and the J gene lost 11 bases, with 5 bases spanning the gap. The CDR3 reads CASSLGGYTF. The CDR3 DNA is TGTGCCAGCAGCTTAGGCGGGTACACCTTC.

CDR3 sequence: CASSQFSSRSETQYF. The CDR3 DNA reads as TGTGCCAGCAGCCAATTTTCTTCTAGATCCGAGACCCAGTACTTC. V gene TRBV4-2 combines with J gene TRBJ2-5, with D unresolved. V was cut by 2 bases and J by 5 bases, with 15 bases left in between. The germline V gene has CDR1 LGHNA and CDR2 YNFKEQ. The CDR3 covers 15 residues.

The chain couples TRBV29-1 to TRBJ2-5; tentatively, D is TRBD2 (5 bases). CDR1 and CDR2 from the germline V gene are SQVTM and ANQGSEA. Trimming pared 3 bases from V and 5 bases from J, leaving 10 bases between. CDR3 length: 12 residues. DNA of the CDR3: TGCAGCGTTGATCGGGGTTCCGAGACCCAGTACTTC. Its protein is CSVDRGSETQYF.

The rearrangement uses TRBV5-1 and TRBJ2-7, with D unresolved. Germline assignment: CDR1 SGHRS and CDR2 YFSETQ. This CDR3 spans 11 amino acids. Trimming took 6 bases from V and 0 from J, leaving 4 bases between them. CDR3 protein: CASTNSYEQYF. CDR3 nucleotides: TGCGCCAGCACCAACTCCTACGAGCAGTACTTC. Based on the CDR3 plus reference TRBV5-1 and TRBJ2-7, the full variable domain is KAGVTQTPRYLIKTRGQQVTLSCSPISGHRSVSWYQQTPGQGLQFLFEYFSETQRNKGNFPGRFSGRQFSNSRSEMNVSTLELGDSALYLCASTNSYEQYFGPGTRLTVT.

The rearrangement uses TRBV19 and TRBJ1-6; weak D call: TRBD1 (5 bases). Germline V CDR1 and CDR2: LNHDA, SQIVND (reference sequence). Trimming stripped 3 bases from V and 3 bases from J, with 12 bases between. The CDR3 is made up of 16 amino acids. The CDR3 region is CASSITGPGYNSPLHF. The CDR3 DNA reads TGTGCCAGTAGTATTACAGGCCCCGGCTATAATTCACCCCTCCACTTT.

The chain couples TRBV6-5 to TRBJ2-7; 8 bases match TRBD2. The CDR3 runs to 15 residues. V lost 6 bases, J lost 0 bases, and 7 bases stayed unmatched. Germline lookup yields CDR1 MNHEY and CDR2 SVGAGI. The CDR3 spells CASRSGGANSYEQYF. The CDR3 bases are TGTGCCAGCAGGTCCGGGGGGGCGAACTCCTACGAGCAGTACTTC.

V usage is TRBV5-8 and J usage is TRBJ1-1; D is ambiguous. V lost 7 bases and J lost 6, with 7 bases in between. The CDR3 loop spans 10 amino acids. Germline V gene sequence: CDR1 SGHTS, CDR2 YDEGEE. The CDR3 nucleotides are TGTGCCAGCGGAGACCCTGAAGCTTTCTTT. Translation gives CASGDPEAFF.

The chain recombines TRBV12-3 or TRBV12-4 with TRBJ2-7; unclear D gene. The CDR3 is 13 residues long. The V and J ends lost 6 bases and 3 bases respectively, with 12 bases between them. CDR3 DNA: TGTGCCAGCAGCCCAGGATCCATCTACGAGCAGTACTTC. This codes for CASSPGSIYEQYF.

This chain joins TRBV9 and TRBJ1-1, with TRBD1 identical over 7 bases. Looked up from germline, CDR1 is SGDLS and CDR2 is YYNGEE. Losses at the gene ends were 4 bases for V and 1 base for J; bases not matched to a gene: 4. The CDR3 length is 14 residues. The CDR3 DNA follows: TGTGCCAGCAGCCCCCGACAGGGGAACACTGAAGCTTTCTTT. Protein product: CASSPRQGNTEAFF.

This chain links TRBV20-1 with TRBJ2-7; 7 bases line up with TRBD1. Germline V gene lookup returns CDR1 DFQATT and CDR2 SNEGSKA (reference sequence). With 3 bases clipped from V and 5 bases from J, the junction kept 10 bases outside the gene matches. The CDR3 has 14 amino acids. CDR3 in DNA: TGCAGTGCTAGTTGGCGGACAGGTGGCGACGAGCAGTACTTC. It translates to CSASWRTGGDEQYF.

In this sample, this clone turned up a few times. The chain recombines TRBV19 with TRBJ2-2; maybe TRBD2 (6 bases). Trimming took off 5 bases at V and 6 bases at J, with 19 bases between the two ends. CDR1 and CDR2 (germline): LNHDA, SQIVND (reference sequence). This CDR3 has 16 residues. The CDR3 DNA is TGTGCCAGTAGTCCTTTAGGGCCGCGGGGAGCCGGGGAGCTGTTTTTT. Its protein is CASSPLGPRGAGELFF.

In its sample, this clone was seen once. The conserved phenylalanine or tryptophan is not found at the CDR3 terminus, so this likely reflects a read error. Because the CDR3's place on the DNA is in doubt, the DNA is left out and the CDR3 is given as listed by TCRdb. The genes are TRBV5-1 and TRBJ1-1; the D call TRBD1 from the table was never checked on the DNA. The length of the CDR3 is 10 amino acids, counting both ends. Germline V gene lookup returns CDR1 SGHRS and CDR2 YFSETQ. CDR3 amino acids: CASSLQGLLY.

V and J are TRBV11-2 and TRBJ1-2, with D maybe TRBD1 (5 bases). The germline CDR1 and CDR2 sequences are SGHAT and FQNNGV. This CDR3 is 17 amino acids long. Trimming stripped 5 bases from V and 0 bases from J, with 19 bases between. CDR3 in DNA: TGTGCCAGCAGCCCACAGGCCCGGCGGGGGGCTAACTATGGCTACACCTTC. The encoded protein is CASSPQARRGANYGYTF.

The V gene is TRBV19, the J gene TRBJ2-7; D perhaps matches TRBD1 (6 bases). The germline V and J ends were trimmed by 3 bases and 5 bases, with 14 bases remaining between them. Germline assignment: CDR1 LNHDA and CDR2 SQIVND (reference sequence). This CDR3 is built from 14 residues. In DNA, the CDR3 is TGTGCCAGTAGTATTAGGAACAGGGCAAACGAGCAGTACTTC. This gives the protein CASSIRNRANEQYF.